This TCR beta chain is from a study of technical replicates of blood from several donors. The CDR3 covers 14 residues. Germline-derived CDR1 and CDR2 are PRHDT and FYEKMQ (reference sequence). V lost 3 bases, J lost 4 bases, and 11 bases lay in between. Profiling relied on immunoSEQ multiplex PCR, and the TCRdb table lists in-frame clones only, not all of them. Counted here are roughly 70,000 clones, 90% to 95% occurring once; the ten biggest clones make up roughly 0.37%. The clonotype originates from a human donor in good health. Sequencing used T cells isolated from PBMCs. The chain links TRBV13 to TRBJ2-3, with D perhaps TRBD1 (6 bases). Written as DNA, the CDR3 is TGTGCCAGCAGCTTGGATCAGGGGCCAGATACGCAGTATTTT. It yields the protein CASSLDQGPDTQYF.